One and the same sample provided the 26 T cell receptor beta chains below, sequenced in a study of tumor and adjacent non-tumor tissue in lung cancer. This sample's RNA came from whole unsorted tissue. A modified ARM-PCR protocol with three rounds of nested PCR amplified TCRbeta. TCRdb re-called the multiplex PCR reads with MiXCR, one entry per CDR3 protein. The table lists around 210,000 distinct CDR3 sequences, roughly 70% of them singletons, with under 30% in the top ten. The material sequenced was lung tumor tissue. All receptors come from a man aged 55 to 70 with non-small cell lung cancer.

In the case of this clonotype: The junction differs from germline at one of its ends, possibly a read error. The chain combines TRBV25-1 with TRBJ2-1, with 7 bases aligning to TRBD2. The CDR3 covers 15 residues. Per the germline V gene, CDR1 is MGHDK and CDR2 is SYGVNS. CDR3 amino acids: CASRGDGGSYNELFF. DNA of the CDR3: TGTGCCAGCCGGGGGGATGGCGGCTCCTACAATGAGCTGTTCTTC.

The V and J genes are TRBV11-2 and TRBJ2-3, with D hard to call. In germline, CDR1 is SGHAT, CDR2 FQNNGV. There are 16 residues in the CDR3. V was trimmed by 5 bases and J by 4 bases, leaving 19 bases between them. Here the CDR3 reads CASSPPWGKGPDTQYF. The CDR3 DNA is TGTGCCAGCAGCCCTCCCTGGGGAAAGGGCCCAGATACGCAGTATTTT. The variable domain in full, with the rest retrieved from reference TRBV11-2 and TRBJ2-3, is EAGVAQSPRYKIIEKRQSVAFWCNPISGHATLYWYQQILGQGPKLLIQFQNNGVVDDSQLPKDRFSAERLKGVDSTLKIQPAKLEDSAVYLCASSPPWGKGPDTQYFGPGTRLTVL.

Points on this clonotype: This may stem from a read error, because a much larger clone lies one nucleotide away. The V gene is TRBV20-1, the J gene TRBJ1-5, with a tentative D call TRBD1 (5 bases). From germline, CDR1 is DFQATT and CDR2 SNEGSKA (reference sequence). This CDR3 is 13 amino acids long. Trimming cost V 7 bases and J 3 bases, with 13 bases left between them. CDR3 nucleotides: TGCAGTGATAGGGGAGGGGTCAATCAGCCCCAGCATTTT. This codes for CSDRGGVNQPQHF.

As for this clonotype: A read error may be the cause here, since a much bigger clone is one base away. The chain is built from TRBV12-5 and TRBJ2-1; TRBD2 is a possible D gene (6 bases). Germline loops: CDR1 LGHNT, CDR2 FRNRAP. The length of the CDR3 is 13 residues. The CDR3 here is CASRTNGVSGQFF. The CDR3 coding sequence is TGTGCCAGTCGAACTAACGGGGTTAGCGGGCAGTTCTTC.

This clonotype was recorded only once. This rearrangement joins TRBV6-5 to TRBJ2-3; D is possibly TRBD1 or TRBD2 (6 bases each). There are 15 residues in the CDR3. The V gene's germline CDR1 is MNHEY and CDR2 SVGAGI. The ends were cut back, 6 bases at V and 3 bases at J, with 16 bases in the middle. The CDR3 protein is CASRRGATETDTQYF. The DNA of the CDR3 is TGTGCCAGCAGGAGGGGGGCTACCGAAACAGATACGCAGTATTTT.

The genes are TRBV7-9 and TRBJ1-1; D unclear. The CDR3 sequence is 15 residues long. Per the germline V gene, CDR1 is SEHNR and CDR2 is FQNEAQ (reference sequence). Trimming pared 2 bases from V and 5 bases from J, leaving 15 bases between. CDR3 loop: CASSLTWHRSTEAFF. For the CDR3, the DNA is TGTGCCAGCAGCTTAACATGGCACAGAAGTACTGAAGCTTTCTTT.

A remark on this clonotype: The final CDR3 position lacks the conserved phenylalanine or tryptophan, pointing to a likely read error. The rearrangement joins TRBV4-1 to TRBJ2-6; the D gene is possibly TRBD1 (6 bases). Trimming removed 5 bases at V and 0 bases at J, with 14 bases between. The CDR3 runs to 17 residues. Germline V gene lookup returns CDR1 MGHRA and CDR2 YSYEKL. The CDR3 sequence: CASSARDTDSGANVLTS. CDR3 nucleotides: TGCGCCAGCAGCGCAAGGGACACAGACTCTGGGGCCAACGTCCTGACTTCC.

This sequence joins TRBV4-2 and TRBJ2-2; 10 nucleotides match TRBD2. Germline CDR1 reads LGHNA; CDR2 reads YNFKEQ. Unmatched junction bases numbered 6, after V lost 1 base and J lost 7 bases. This CDR3 is built from 16 residues. This CDR3 reads CASSQGASGGVGELFF. The CDR3 DNA is TGTGCCAGCAGCCAAGGCGCTAGCGGGGGAGTCGGGGAGCTGTTTTTT.

Details on this clonotype: In this CDR3 the conserved last residue, phenylalanine or tryptophan, is missing, so a read error is likely. The chain is built from TRBV20-1 and TRBJ2-5; TRBD2 aligns across 10 bases. The CDR3 is made up of 18 amino acids. In germline, CDR1 is DFQATT, CDR2 SNEGSKA (reference sequence). CDR3 in DNA: TGCAATGCTAGAGATTTGAGAAGGCTAGCGGGAGTGGGAGAGACCCAGTACTTA. It encodes CNARDLRRLAGVGETQYL.

This chain joins TRBV6-2 or TRBV6-3 and TRBJ2-7; 7 bases map to TRBD1. Germline loops: CDR1 MNHEY, CDR2 SVGEGT. V was clipped by 7 bases and J by 0 bases; unmatched bases: 9. CDR3 length equals 15 residues. CDR3 amino acids: CASKETGISSYEQYF. In DNA form, the CDR3 reads TGTGCCAGCAAGGAGACAGGGATTAGCTCCTACGAGCAGTACTTC.

This clonotype was picked up one time. The J gene is TRBJ2-7, the V gene TRBV21-1. TRBV21-1 is a listed pseudogene. The CDR3 loop spans 12 amino acids. In DNA, the CDR3 is TGTGCCAGCAGCAAAGTTGGTACAGAGCAGTGCTTC. Its protein is CASSKVGTEQCF.

The chain links TRBV5-4 to TRBJ2-2, with 10 positions matching TRBD1. Looked up from germline, CDR1 is SGHNT and CDR2 is YYREEE (reference sequence). V lost 1 base and J lost 5; bases outside the gene matches: 5. The CDR3 contains 16 residues. The CDR3 DNA is TGTGCCAGCAGCTTGAGGGGACAGGGGACGACCGGGGAGCTGTTTTTT. This translates into CASSLRGQGTTGELFF.

As concerns this clonotype: This could be a read error, since a much larger clone is one nucleotide away. The rearrangement links TRBV6-1 to TRBJ1-1, with D uncertain. Trimming took off 6 bases at V and 1 base at J, with 12 bases between the two ends. This CDR3 is built from 14 residues. Germline lookup yields CDR1 MNHNS and CDR2 SASEGT. The DNA for the CDR3 is TGTGCCAGCAGGAGGAGAGGGTCGAACACTGAAGCTTTCTTT. It translates to CASRRRGSNTEAFF.

V usage is TRBV6-5 and J usage is TRBJ2-1, with 9 bases identical to TRBD2. This CDR3 contains 17 residues. V shed 0 bases, J shed 3 bases, and the junction held 6 bases outside the gene matches. Germline CDR1 is MNHEY and CDR2 is SVGAGI. CDR3 loop: CASSYSASGDYYNEQFF. For the CDR3, the DNA is TGTGCCAGCAGTTACTCAGCTAGCGGGGACTACTACAATGAGCAGTTCTTC.

With regard to this clonotype: A much more abundant neighbour one base away suggests this may be a read error. The genes are TRBV6-6 and TRBJ2-1; 9 nucleotides match TRBD1. The CDR3 runs 15 residues. In germline, CDR1 is MNHNY, CDR2 SVGAGI (reference sequence). The trim removed 9 bases at V and 4 bases at J, leaving 10 bases unmatched. CDR3 residues: CARSPPGQGYNEQFF. In DNA, the CDR3 is TGTGCCAGGAGTCCCCCGGGACAGGGATACAATGAGCAGTTCTTC.

This clonotype was seen only a few times. The rearrangement joins TRBV12-3 or TRBV12-4 to TRBJ1-1; D is possibly TRBD1 (6 bases). CDR3 size: 14 residues. V was clipped by 7 bases and J by 0 bases, with 12 bases between them. The CDR3 here is CASNRVNVNTEAFF. Here the CDR3 DNA reads TGTGCCAGCAACAGGGTGAACGTGAACACTGAAGCTTTCTTT.

Details on this clonotype: No conserved phenylalanine or tryptophan is present at the end of the CDR3, so a read error is the likely explanation. Because the CDR3's place on the DNA is in doubt, the DNA is left out and the CDR3 is given as listed by TCRdb. The chain is built from TRBV20-1 and TRBJ1-2. Inclusive of both ends, the CDR3 amounts to 14 amino acids. In germline, CDR1 is DFQATT, CDR2 SNEGSKA (reference sequence). The CDR3 sequence is CSASEGRSLYGYII.

The V gene is TRBV11-2, the J gene TRBJ1-2, with 7 bases identical to TRBD1. Germline V gene lookup returns CDR1 SGHAT and CDR2 FQNNGV. The CDR3 contains 13 residues. V trimming: 0 bases; J trimming: 11 bases; junction bases outside the gene matches: 6. The CDR3 loop reads CASSLESGGGYTF. For the CDR3, the DNA is TGTGCCAGCAGCTTAGAGTCAGGGGGTGGTTACACCTTC.

This clonotype showed up just once. The germline gene is not matched at one end of the junction; a read error may be the cause. J is TRBJ2-2 and V is TRBV11-3, with a possible D match to TRBD2 (5 bases). The V gene's germline CDR1 is SGHNT and CDR2 YENEEA. CDR3 length equals 18 residues. CDR3 coding DNA: TGTGCCGGCAGCTCGTTGGTACTAGTGACAACGAACACCGGGGAGCTGTTTTTT. It codes for CAGSSLVLVTTNTGELFF.

With respect to this clonotype: The CDR3 does not close with the conserved phenylalanine or tryptophan, likely indicating a read error. The chain is built from TRBV11-2 and TRBJ2-1; TRBD2 matches 11 bases. CDR1 SGHAT and CDR2 FQNNGV come from the germline V gene. This CDR3 region has 17 residues. In DNA form, the CDR3 reads TGCGCCAGCAGCTTCTTCGGGACTAGCGGAACTTACAATGAGCAGTTCTCC. As protein: CASSFFGTSGTYNEQFS.

The chain couples TRBV28 to TRBJ1-2; TRBD1 matches 7 bases. J was trimmed by 0 bases and V by 10 bases; bases with no gene match: 14. CDR3 length: 16 amino acids. The germline gives CDR1 MDHEN, CDR2 SYDVKM. The CDR3 reads CANSRGQAATNYGYTF. Written as DNA, the CDR3 is TGTGCCAACAGCCGTGGACAGGCGGCAACTAACTATGGCTACACCTTC.

In the case of this clonotype: Its ends do not fully match the called genes, so a read error is possible. CDR3 DNA: TGTGCCAGCAGTCATATCTTTGGGACCAACGCCCTGACTTTC. Protein: CASSHIFGTNALTF. The chain employs TRBV11-2 and TRBJ2-6; D could derive from TRBD1 or TRBD2 (5 bases each). The CDR3 length is 14 residues. Looked up from germline, CDR1 is SGHAT and CDR2 is FQNNGV.

As to this clonotype: One end of the junction does not line up with germline, which may come from a read error. This rearrangement joins TRBV5-4 to TRBJ2-3; possibly TRBD1 for D (6 bases). The CDR3 has 14 residues. Germline V CDR1 and CDR2: SGHNT, YYREEE (reference sequence). The CDR3 is CGSTVGRGIDTQYF. CDR3 nucleotide sequence: TGTGGCAGCACCGTTGGTAGGGGGATAGATACGCAGTATTTT. The whole variable domain, filled in from reference TRBV5-4 and TRBJ2-3, reads ETGVTQSPTHLIKTRGQQVTLRCSSQSGHNTVSWYQQALGQGPQFIFQYYREEENGRGNFPPRFSGLQFPNYSSELNVNALELDDSALYLCGSTVGRGIDTQYFGPGTRLTVL.

Notes on this clonotype: It may be a read error: a sequence one base away is much more abundant. The CDR3 ends on some other residue instead of the conserved phenylalanine or tryptophan, so this is likely a read error. This chain uses TRBV20-1 with TRBJ2-7; 8 bases are shared with TRBD1. Per the germline V gene, CDR1 is DFQATT and CDR2 is SNEGSKA (reference sequence). J gave up 3 bases and V 2 bases, and 3 bases lay outside the gene matches. There are 13 residues in the CDR3. The CDR3 DNA reads TGCAGTGCTAGACCAGGACAGGGCTACGAGCAGTACATC. This gives the protein CSARPGQGYEQYI.

The chain is built from TRBV6-6 and TRBJ2-7; D is ambiguous. Germline V gene sequence: CDR1 MNHNY, CDR2 SVGAGI (reference sequence). The CDR3 length is 13 residues. CDR3 region: CTGSSQASYEQYF. Here the CDR3 DNA reads TGTACCGGCAGTTCCCAGGCCTCATACGAGCAGTACTTC.

As to this clonotype: Without the conserved terminal phenylalanine or tryptophan, this CDR3 likely stems from a read error. The CDR3 is CASSKDRVNTGELFV. The CDR3 DNA is TGTGCCAGCAGCAAGGACAGGGTGAACACCGGGGAGCTGTTTGTT. V and J are TRBV6-6 and TRBJ2-2; 8 bases are a match to TRBD1. This CDR3 contains 15 residues. J lost 1 base, V lost 6 bases, and 4 bases had no gene match. Per the germline V gene, CDR1 is MNHNY and CDR2 is SVGAGI (reference sequence).